This T cell receptor (beta chain) was recorded in a study of CD8+CD57+ T cells in acquired aplastic anemia (dated by TCRdb to 2017 to 2018). About the investigation overall: Extracted DNA from sorted CD4+ and CD8+ cells averaged approximately 3 ug, ranging from roughly 0.2 to 30 ug. Mean read counts for healthy donor samples were about 10 million for CD4+ cells and 11.0 million for CD8+ cells.

Note on this clonotype: Its antigen is unknown. No much larger clone is present one base from it, and per-base qualities are unavailable.

Profiling of TCR beta VDJ combinations and CDR3 sequences used genomic DNA as the template. An Illumina HiSeq 2000 was the platform used for TCR repertoire sequencing. The study's processing was this. TRBV/TRBJ rearrangement plots, CDR3 size and DJ length profiles, and Simpson's diversity index were used to assess repertoires. The most abundant DNA sequence in the deep sequencing data was taken as the immunodominant clone. CDR3 amino acid sequences were screened for sharing across subjects and were compared with published repertoires and the VDJdb database. TCRdb redid the processing of the public reads, applying fastp at Q25 and MiXCR, and retained in-frame beta chains. CDR3 protein sequences are deduplicated, and each keeps its most common genes and DNA. These V and J calls are TCRdb output, not the study's own analysis. This sample comprises more than 100,000 distinct CDR3 sequences, around 48% of them detected only once. Around 2.5% of the sample goes to the ten largest clones.

From the cysteine up to the phenylalanine, the CDR3 has a length of 15 residues. Only the CDR3 part of the read is kept: 45 bases, read in frame from the first base. The junction shows trimming of 2 bases on V and 0 bases on J, plus 8 bases between the germline ends. The germline V gene sets CDR1 to KGHDR and CDR2 to SFDVKD. The study deep-sequenced TCR repertoires of sorted CD4+ and CD8+ blood T cells from severe aplastic anemia patients and healthy subjects. Ficoll-Paque density gradient centrifugation was used to isolate peripheral blood mononuclear cells. CD4+ and CD8+ T cells were sorted by FACS or magnetic beads before DNA extraction. Paper-wide results and their limitations: Patients and healthy controls showed no significant difference in CD8+ Simpson's diversity (P=0.060). Around 28 CD8+ CDR3 sequences were found to be shared between patients and controls, but these sequences appeared to be highly expressed in patients and within the immunodominant clones of the patients.

The receptor was isolated from a human donor in good health, serving as a control. The chain employs TRBV24-1 and TRBJ2-3; the D gene may be TRBD1 or TRBD2, since each aligns over 5 bases. The specimen sequenced was sorted CD4+, CD8+, or CD8+CD57+ T cells (not recorded which) from PBMCs. The sequenced DNA is TGTGCCACCAGTGATTCGGGACGGAGCACAGATACGCAGTATTTT. This encodes CATSDSGRSTDTQYF.